A selection of T cell receptor beta chains follows, all from one sample in a study of blood T cell repertoires in COVID-19. Using immunoSEQ multiplex PCR, the repertoire was profiled, and TCRdb retains in-frame clones only, with some absent. Here the sample spans about 170,000 clones, roughly 85% being singletons. The sample was peripheral blood. Receptor source: a human donor with acute or convalescent COVID-19. The donor label of this sample is uncertain. The conserved cysteine and the conserved F or W are not part of the CDR3 here. D genes are given only for firm matches.

>-|TRBJ1-6|TRBV28
ASSSLGSSYNSPLH
>-|TRBJ2-2|TRBV10-1
ASRARVSGELF
>-|TRBJ2-3|TRBV27
ASSSGRGFTDTQY
>-|TRBJ2-3|TRBV29-1
SFSFGDTQY
>TRBD1|TRBJ2-3|TRBV7-2
ASSLTGQGADTQY
>-|TRBJ1-1|TRBV10-2
ASSVLANTEAF
>-|TRBJ1-1|TRBV11-1
ASSVTAPDPEAF
>-|TRBJ1-3|TRBV5-4
ASSLSGGNTIY
>TRBD2|TRBJ2-1|TRBV9
ASSVSNPSGGIGEQF
>-|TRBJ2-1|TRBV2
ASSRPGLIYNEQF
>-|TRBJ1-6|TRBV19
ASMGGGRDNSPLH
>-|TRBJ2-1|TRBV4-3
ASSQDLVAWYSRRYNEQF
>-|TRBJ2-2|TRBV25-1
ASSELTESANTGELF
>-|TRBJ1-3|TRBV19
ASSPLSSGNTIY
>-|TRBJ1-6|TRBV9
ASSPQGGPSSYNSPLH
>TRBD1|TRBJ2-7|TRBV28
ASRKGQAISYEQY
>TRBD1|TRBJ2-3|TRBV19
ASKDRGRTDTQY
>TRBD1|TRBJ1-1|TRBV11-3
ASSLGTGGWNTEAF
>-|TRBJ2-2|TRBV7-6
ASSPRVLVTGELF
>TRBD1|TRBJ1-2|TRBV5-8
ASSLLQGAGDYGYT
>-|TRBJ1-3|TRBV24-1
ATSDLRGNTIY
>TRBD2|TRBJ2-6|TRBV5-1
ASSLPSSGTGANVLT
>-|TRBJ1-4|TRBV5-1
ASSLEGITNEKLF
>-|TRBJ1-1|TRBV11-3
ASSLVQTNTEAF
>-|TRBJ1-1|TRBV7-9
ASSLAGVGSTEAF
>-|TRBJ1-3|TRBV7-8
ASSLARFGGQTGNTIY
>TRBD1|TRBJ1-2|TRBV7-9
ASSPTTGGDHYGYT
>-|TRBJ2-7|TRBV2
ASSPRDWPYEQY
>TRBD1|TRBJ1-2|TRBV5-4
ASSSFAQGARANYGYT